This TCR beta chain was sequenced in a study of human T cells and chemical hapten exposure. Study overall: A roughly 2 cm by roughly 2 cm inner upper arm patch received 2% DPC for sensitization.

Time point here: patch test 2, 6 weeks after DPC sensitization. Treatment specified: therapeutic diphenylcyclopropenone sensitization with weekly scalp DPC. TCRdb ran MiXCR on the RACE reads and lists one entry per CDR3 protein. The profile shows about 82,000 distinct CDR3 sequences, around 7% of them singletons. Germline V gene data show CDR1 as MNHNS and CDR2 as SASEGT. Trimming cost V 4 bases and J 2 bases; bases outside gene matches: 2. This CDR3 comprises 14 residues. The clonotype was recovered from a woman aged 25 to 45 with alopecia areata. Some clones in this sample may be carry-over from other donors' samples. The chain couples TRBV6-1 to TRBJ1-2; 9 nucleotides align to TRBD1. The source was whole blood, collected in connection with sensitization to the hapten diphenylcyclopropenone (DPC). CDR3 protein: CASSGGTGNYGYTF. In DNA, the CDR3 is TGTGCCAGCAGTGGGGGGACAGGGAACTATGGCTACACCTTC.